The 30 T cell receptor beta chains in this list originate from one sample, sequenced in a study of T cell changes during pregnancy in multiple sclerosis. Clones were sequenced by immunoSEQ multiplex PCR, and TCRdb holds only the in-frame ones, with some missing. The sample includes about 67,000 clones, roughly nine tenths seen only once; the top ten take about 2.5%. This sample comprised peripheral blood, obtained in the first trimester of pregnancy. All receptors derive from a female donor with multiple sclerosis, enrolled in a pregnancy study.

The rearrangement links TRBV19 to TRBJ1-5, with 12 bases aligning to TRBD1. This CDR3 is built from 17 residues. CDR1 LNHDA and CDR2 SQIVND come from the germline V gene (reference sequence). Trimming removed 7 bases from V and 0 bases from J; junction bases left unmatched: 7. As DNA, the CDR3 is TGTGCCAGTAAAGGGACAGGGGGCGTTAATAGCAATCAGCCCCAGCATTTT. This translates into CASKGTGGVNSNQPQHF.

The chain carries TRBV7-2 and TRBJ1-5; D possibly corresponds to TRBD1 (5 bases). Germline V CDR1 and CDR2: SGHTA, FQGNSA. Trimming shortened V by 4 bases and J by 3 bases, and 13 bases separated the two germline ends. The length of the CDR3 is 15 residues. The CDR3 is CASSSSTAFNQPQHF. The CDR3 region has the DNA TGTGCCAGCAGCTCCTCGACAGCCTTCAATCAGCCCCAGCATTTT.

The chain has TRBV30 and TRBJ2-1; D gene uncertain. V was pared by 3 bases and J by 6 bases, with 12 bases between. Germline CDR1 reads GTSNPN; CDR2 reads SVGIG (reference sequence). This CDR3 is built from 13 residues. The CDR3 loop is CAWRVSGVNEQFF. The CDR3 DNA reads TGTGCCTGGAGAGTATCAGGCGTCAATGAGCAGTTCTTC.

The V and J genes are TRBV4-3 and TRBJ2-6; 7 nucleotides line up with TRBD1. Germline assignment: CDR1 LGHNA and CDR2 YSLEER. The CDR3 loop spans 20 amino acids. Trimming cost V 0 bases and J 1 base; bases outside gene matches: 12. The CDR3 DNA reads TGCGCCAGCAGCCAAGATTTAGCAGGGGGATTTCGTTCTGGGGCCAACGTCCTGACTTTC. Protein sequence: CASSQDLAGGFRSGANVLTF.

The chain uses TRBV4-2 and TRBJ1-2; 8 nucleotides align to TRBD1. The CDR3 sequence is 17 residues long. J was trimmed by 4 bases and V by 0 bases; bases with no gene match: 10. CDR1 LGHNA and CDR2 YNFKEQ come from the germline V gene. The CDR3 DNA reads TGTGCCAGCAGCCAAGATCCCTACAGGGGGATTGGCTATGGCTACACCTTC. Translating gives CASSQDPYRGIGYGYTF.

This chain joins TRBV5-5 and TRBJ1-6, with D perhaps TRBD1 (5 bases). This CDR3 has 16 amino acids. V was pared by 9 bases and J by 10 bases, with 26 bases between. Germline V gene sequence: CDR1 SGHKS, CDR2 YYEKEE (reference sequence). The CDR3 DNA reads TGTGCCACCCATCTAATTCCGGGACGGACTAGGTCACCCCTCCACTTT. Its translation is CATHLIPGRTRSPLHF.

The V gene is TRBV2, the J gene TRBJ2-1; 14 bases match TRBD2. V gave up 5 bases and J gave up 8 bases; unmatched junction bases: 11. CDR1 and CDR2 from the germline V gene are SNHLY and FYNNEI. The CDR3 has 17 residues. The CDR3 here is CASSQPGLAGVGDEQFF. The CDR3 DNA is TGTGCCAGCAGTCAACCGGGACTAGCGGGAGTTGGGGATGAGCAGTTCTTC.

This chain's CDR3 is CASSQRTGDEITGELFF. CDR3 nucleotide sequence: TGTGCCAGCAGCCAAAGGACAGGGGATGAAATTACCGGGGAGCTGTTTTTT. The chain combines TRBV4-2 with TRBJ2-2; 9 positions match TRBD1. Germline trimming cut 2 bases from V and 5 bases from J; bases unmatched to any gene: 9. CDR1 LGHNA and CDR2 YNFKEQ come from the germline V gene. CDR3 length equals 17 residues.

The chain links TRBV18 to TRBJ1-2; 10 positions agree with TRBD1. This CDR3 has 13 amino acids. V lost 4 bases, J lost 8 bases, and 4 bases stayed unmatched. Germline loops: CDR1 KGHSH, CDR2 LQKENI. This chain's CDR3 is CASSRDRGGGYTF. The CDR3 DNA reads TGTGCCAGCTCACGGGACAGGGGCGGCGGCTACACCTTC.

The V call is TRBV7-2, the J call TRBJ1-4; D is possibly TRBD1 (5 bases). V shed 2 bases and J shed 13 bases, with 14 bases lying between them. The CDR3 extends over 13 amino acids. Per the germline V gene, CDR1 is SGHTA and CDR2 is FQGNSA. DNA for the CDR3: TGTGCCAGCAGCTTATCAGGAACAGGAAGACTGTTTTTT. Translation gives CASSLSGTGRLFF.

This chain joins TRBV27 and TRBJ2-2, with 14 bases lining up with TRBD2. The CDR3 has 19 amino acids. V trimming: 4 bases; J trimming: 0 bases; junction bases outside the gene matches: 7. CDR1 is MNHEY, CDR2 SMNVEV, per germline (reference sequence). CDR3 sequence: CASSSATSGGVANTGELFF. The CDR3 bases are TGTGCCAGCAGTTCTGCGACTAGCGGGGGGGTCGCGAACACCGGGGAGCTGTTTTTT.

This sequence joins TRBV19 and TRBJ2-6; D possibly corresponds to TRBD2 (6 bases). Trimming stripped 9 bases from V and 0 bases from J, with 18 bases between. Germline V CDR1 and CDR2: LNHDA, SQIVND (reference sequence). This CDR3 comprises 17 residues. The CDR3 region has the DNA TGTGCCAGCCAGAGCGTGGCGGGGAGCTCTGGGGCCAACGTCCTGACTTTC. This encodes CASQSVAGSSGANVLTF. Full variable domain (outside the CDR3, taken from reference TRBV19 and TRBJ2-6): DGGITQSPKYLFRKEGQNVTLSCEQNLNHDAMYWYRQDPGQGLRLIYYSQIVNDFQKGDIAEGYSVSREKKESFPLTVTSAQKNPTAFYLCASQSVAGSSGANVLTFGAGSRLTVL.

The chain is built from TRBV6-1 and TRBJ1-5; 9 positions match TRBD1. The germline gives CDR1 MNHNS, CDR2 SASEGT. V shed 5 bases and J 1 base; nucleotides not matched to a gene: 3. The CDR3 loop spans 15 amino acids. The CDR3 loop is CASSRTGASNQPQHF. For the CDR3, the DNA is TGTGCCAGCAGTAGGACAGGGGCGAGCAATCAGCCCCAGCATTTT.

V gene TRBV12-5 combines with J gene TRBJ2-5; TRBD2 agrees at 12 bases. Germline CDR1 reads LGHNT; CDR2 reads FRNRAP. This CDR3 is built from 17 residues. The ends lost 2 bases at V and 6 bases at J; junction bases unmatched: 10. DNA for the CDR3: TGTGCTAGTGGTTTGCTAGCGGGAGGGCCCTCTATACAGACCCAGTACTTC. It is translated as CASGLLAGGPSIQTQYF.

This chain uses TRBV5-1 with TRBJ1-1, with TRBD1 as a possible D gene (5 bases). This CDR3 contains 15 residues. Between the trimmed V and J ends, which lost 4 bases and 0 bases, there was a span of 13 bases. CDR1 SGHRS and CDR2 YFSETQ come from the germline V gene. CDR3 region: CASSPKGNMNTEAFF. The CDR3 nucleotides are TGCGCCAGCAGCCCTAAGGGGAACATGAACACTGAAGCTTTCTTT. Complete variable domain (other parts from reference TRBV5-1 and TRBJ1-1): KAGVTQTPRYLIKTRGQQVTLSCSPISGHRSVSWYQQTPGQGLQFLFEYFSETQRNKGNFPGRFSGRQFSNSRSEMNVSTLELGDSALYLCASSPKGNMNTEAFFGQGTRLTVV.

The chain combines TRBV11-2 with TRBJ2-5; 8 bases fit TRBD2. The CDR3 loop spans 14 amino acids. V shed 1 base and J 4 bases; nucleotides not matched to a gene: 2. Germline V gene data show CDR1 as SGHAT and CDR2 as FQNNGV. The CDR3 DNA is TGTGCCAGCAGCTTAGTCGGGAGGGGAGAGACCCAGTACTTC. This translates into CASSLVGRGETQYF.

The CDR3 coding sequence is TGCGCCAGCAGCCAAGGAGACTCTGGGGCCAACGTCCTGACTTTC. Protein product: CASSQGDSGANVLTF. The rearrangement links TRBV4-1 to TRBJ2-6; D is uncertain. Germline lookup yields CDR1 MGHRA and CDR2 YSYEKL. The CDR3 is 15 amino acids. Between the trimmed V and J ends, which lost 1 base and 0 bases, there was a span of 4 bases.

In this sample, this clone turned up a few times. This chain uses TRBV30 with TRBJ1-5, with D unclear. Trimming cost V 5 bases and J 7 bases, with 18 bases left between them. The germline V gene encodes CDR1 GTSNPN and CDR2 SVGIG (reference sequence). This CDR3 has 14 residues. CDR3 nucleotides: TGTGCCTGGGATGACGGGAGTAGGAGGCAGCCCCAGCATTTT. It specifies CAWDDGSRRQPQHF.

The chain recombines TRBV30 with TRBJ2-7; D is uncertain. Germline CDR1 reads GTSNPN; CDR2 reads SVGIG (reference sequence). Trimming took 5 bases from V and 6 from J, leaving 11 bases between them. There are 11 residues in the CDR3. CDR3 nucleotide sequence: TGTGCCTGGGGTGAAACGGGCGAGCAGTACTTC. Its protein is CAWGETGEQYF.

V usage is TRBV19 and J usage is TRBJ2-1; 7 nucleotides line up with TRBD1. CDR1 LNHDA and CDR2 SQIVND come from the germline V gene (reference sequence). V gave up 6 bases and J gave up 4 bases; unmatched junction bases: 6. The CDR3 extends over 14 amino acids. The CDR3 DNA sequence: TGTGCCAGTAGGGGCCAGGGGGAATACAATGAGCAGTTCTTC. Translating gives CASRGQGEYNEQFF.

The V and J genes are TRBV10-2 and TRBJ1-1, with D possibly TRBD1 on 5 matching bases. The CDR3 is 13 residues long. Germline V lookup: CDR1 WSHSY, CDR2 SAAADI. V was pared by 2 bases and J by 1 base, with 5 bases between. CDR3 bases: TGCGCCAGCAGTGAGCAGGGGAACACTGAAGCTTTCTTT. This encodes CASSEQGNTEAFF.

The chain has TRBV7-3 and TRBJ2-2, with 12 bases fitting TRBD2. Trimming removed 5 bases from V and 5 bases from J; junction bases left unmatched: 6. The CDR3 is 16 amino acids. The germline V gene has CDR1 SGHTA and CDR2 FQGTGA. The DNA for the CDR3 is TGTGCCAGCAGCCTACCTAGCGGGGGGGGGACCGGGGAGCTGTTTTTT. This translates into CASSLPSGGGTGELFF.

This clone was observed a few times. CDR3 in DNA: TGTGCCAGCAGCTCCGATGGGGGGACGTACGAGCAGTACTTC. The encoded protein is CASSSDGGTYEQYF. V gene TRBV7-3 combines with J gene TRBJ2-7; D is possibly TRBD2 (6 bases). V was clipped by 4 bases and J by 4 bases, with 14 bases between them. The CDR3 extends over 14 amino acids. The V gene's germline CDR1 is SGHTA and CDR2 FQGTGA.

J is TRBJ1-5 and V is TRBV5-1; 9 bases are shared with TRBD1. The CDR3 extends over 16 amino acids. The V segment lost 0 bases and the J segment 8 bases; nucleotides outside the gene matches: 9. Germline V gene data show CDR1 as SGHRS and CDR2 as YFSETQ. CDR3 amino acids: CASSLGTGDLIKPQHF. The DNA for the CDR3 is TGCGCCAGCAGCTTGGGGACAGGGGATTTGATAAAGCCCCAGCATTTT.

The chain employs TRBV4-2 and TRBJ1-2; TRBD1 aligns across 10 bases. The J segment lost 8 bases and the V segment lost 5 bases, leaving 11 bases of the junction unmatched. Per the germline V gene, CDR1 is LGHNA and CDR2 is YNFKEQ. The CDR3 is 15 amino acids. The CDR3 reads CASSETDRGFGGYTF. CDR3 DNA: TGTGCCAGCAGCGAGACGGACAGGGGGTTTGGAGGCTACACCTTC.

The chain combines TRBV5-5 with TRBJ2-2; 10 nucleotides agree with TRBD2. Germline V gene sequence: CDR1 SGHKS, CDR2 YYEKEE (reference sequence). V lost 4 bases and J lost 5; bases outside the gene matches: 5. This CDR3 has 15 residues. In DNA form, the CDR3 reads TGTGCCAGCAGCCTACTAGCGGGATTTACCGGGGAGCTGTTTTTT. Translating it yields CASSLLAGFTGELFF. The complete variable domain, with remaining parts taken from reference TRBV5-5 and TRBJ2-2, reads DAGVTQSPTHLIKTRGQQVTLRCSPISGHKSVSWYQQVLGQGPQFIFQYYEKEERGRGNFPDRFSARQFPNYSSELNVNALLLGDSALYLCASSLLAGFTGELFFGEGSRLTVL.

The chain couples TRBV30 to TRBJ2-5; 7 nucleotides line up with TRBD2. CDR1 GTSNPN and CDR2 SVGIG come from the germline V gene (reference sequence). V lost 4 bases, J lost 5 bases, and 10 bases stayed unmatched. This CDR3 is 14 amino acids long. CDR3 nucleotides: TGTGCCTGGACTGTAACGGGAGGTTGGGAGACCCAGTACTTC. This sequence encodes CAWTVTGGWETQYF.

The rearrangement uses TRBV6-5 and TRBJ2-7, with 7 bases aligning to TRBD2. Germline CDR1 reads MNHEY; CDR2 reads SVGAGI. This CDR3 is 15 amino acids long. The V and J ends lost 0 bases and 2 bases, in that order; junction bases with no gene match: 4. The CDR3 region is CASSYSSLAAYEQYF. CDR3 coding DNA: TGTGCCAGCAGTTACTCGAGTCTAGCGGCCTACGAGCAGTACTTC.

This clone was counted between two and nine times. This rearrangement joins TRBV2 to TRBJ2-1; no definite D call. The V end lost 6 bases, the J end lost 4 bases, and 10 bases lay between the germline ends. Germline CDR1 SNHLY, CDR2 FYNNEI. The CDR3 contains 13 residues. The CDR3 region is CASRQSPYNEQFF. For the CDR3, the DNA is TGTGCCAGCAGACAGAGTCCGTACAATGAGCAGTTCTTC. Drawing the rest from reference TRBV2 and TRBJ2-1, the complete variable domain is EPEVTQTPSHQVTQMGQEVILRCVPISNHLYFYWYRQILGQKVEFLVSFYNNEISEKSEIFDDQFSVERPDGSNFTLKIRSTKLEDSAMYFCASRQSPYNEQFFGPGTRLTVL.

CDR3 sequence (DNA): TGTGCCAGCAGTTACGGGTCGGGACAGTCGTCCTACGAGCAGTACTTC. It encodes CASSYGSGQSSYEQYF. J is TRBJ2-7 and V is TRBV6-5; 7 bases line up with TRBD1. CDR3 length equals 16 residues. Germline CDR1 MNHEY, CDR2 SVGAGI. Trimming cost V 2 bases and J 1 base; bases outside gene matches: 8.